This T cell receptor (beta chain) was recorded in a study of tumor and adjacent non-tumor tissue in lung cancer. This sample's RNA came from whole unsorted tissue. Distant lung tissue was collected more than 3 cm away from the tumor edge. This CDR3 spans 14 amino acids. Germline V CDR1 and CDR2: SGHAT, FQDESV (reference sequence). Points on this clonotype: Germline and junction disagree at one end, which may indicate a read error.

The library came from three nested PCR rounds adapted from ARM-PCR protocols. One entry per CDR3 protein results from TCRdb running MiXCR on the multiplex PCR reads. Of around 40,000 distinct CDR3 sequences detected, less than 65% appear once; the ten largest clones hold about 48%. The rearrangement links TRBV11-1 to TRBJ2-5; 8 nucleotides line up with TRBD1. Input material: distant non-tumor lung tissue. The sequence came from a man between 50 and 59 years old with non-small cell lung cancer. The CDR3 coding sequence is TGTGCTAGCAGCTTAGGGACAGGACAGGAGACCCAGCACTTC. Its translation is CASSLGTGQETQHF.